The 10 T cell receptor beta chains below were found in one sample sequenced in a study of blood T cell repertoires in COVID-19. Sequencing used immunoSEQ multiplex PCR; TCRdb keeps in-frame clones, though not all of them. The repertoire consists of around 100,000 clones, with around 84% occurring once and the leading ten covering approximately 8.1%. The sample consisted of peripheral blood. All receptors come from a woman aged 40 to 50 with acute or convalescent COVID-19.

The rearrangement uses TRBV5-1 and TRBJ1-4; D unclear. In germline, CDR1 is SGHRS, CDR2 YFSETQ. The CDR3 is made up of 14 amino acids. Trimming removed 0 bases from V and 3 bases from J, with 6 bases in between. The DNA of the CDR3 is TGCGCCAGCAGCTTGGGTCACTCTAATGAAAAACTGTTTTTT. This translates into CASSLGHSNEKLFF.

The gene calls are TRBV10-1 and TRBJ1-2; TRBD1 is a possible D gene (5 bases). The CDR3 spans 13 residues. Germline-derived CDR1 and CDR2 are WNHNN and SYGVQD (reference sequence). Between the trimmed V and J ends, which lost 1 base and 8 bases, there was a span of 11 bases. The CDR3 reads CASSEYQGGGYTF. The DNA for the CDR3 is TGCGCCAGCAGTGAGTACCAGGGTGGCGGCTACACCTTC.

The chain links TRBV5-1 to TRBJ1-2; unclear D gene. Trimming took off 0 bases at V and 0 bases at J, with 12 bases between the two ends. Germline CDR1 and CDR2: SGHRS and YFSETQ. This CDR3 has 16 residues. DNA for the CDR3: TGCGCCAGCAGCTTGGGTGGACTGGGGACTAACTATGGCTACACCTTC. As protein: CASSLGGLGTNYGYTF.

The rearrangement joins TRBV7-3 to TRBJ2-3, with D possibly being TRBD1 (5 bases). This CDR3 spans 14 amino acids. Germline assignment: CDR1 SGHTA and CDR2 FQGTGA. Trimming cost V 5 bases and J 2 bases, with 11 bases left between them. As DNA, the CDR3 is TGTGCCAGCAGCATCGACGGACACACAGATACGCAGTATTTT. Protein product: CASSIDGHTDTQYF.

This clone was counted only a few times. CDR3 residues: CASSSPGRGGLSYEQYF. CDR3 nucleotides: TGTGCCAGCAGTTCCCCAGGTCGGGGAGGTCTCTCCTACGAGCAGTACTTC. The gene calls are TRBV27 and TRBJ2-7; weak D call: TRBD2 (6 bases). CDR3 length: 17 amino acids. Trimming left V 4 bases short and J 0 bases short, with 19 bases between. Per germline, CDR1 MNHEY and CDR2 SMNVEV (reference sequence).

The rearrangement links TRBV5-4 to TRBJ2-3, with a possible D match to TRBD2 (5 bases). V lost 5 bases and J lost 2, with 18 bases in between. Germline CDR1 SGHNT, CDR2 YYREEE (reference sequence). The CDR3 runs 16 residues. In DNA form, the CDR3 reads TGTGCCAGCAGTCCCGCCATGCAGCGGATCACAGATACGCAGTATTTT. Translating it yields CASSPAMQRITDTQYF. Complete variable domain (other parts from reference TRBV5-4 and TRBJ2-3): ETGVTQSPTHLIKTRGQQVTLRCSSQSGHNTVSWYQQALGQGPQFIFQYYREEENGRGNFPPRFSGLQFPNYSSELNVNALELDDSALYLCASSPAMQRITDTQYFGPGTRLTVL.

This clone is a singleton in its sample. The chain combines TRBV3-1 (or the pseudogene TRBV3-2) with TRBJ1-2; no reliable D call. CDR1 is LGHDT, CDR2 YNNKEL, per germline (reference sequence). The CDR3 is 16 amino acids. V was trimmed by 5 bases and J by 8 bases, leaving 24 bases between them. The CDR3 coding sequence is TGTGCCAGCAGCTCTCAAAGACTAGGACTAGTCGTCGGCTACACCTTC. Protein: CASSSQRLGLVVGYTF.

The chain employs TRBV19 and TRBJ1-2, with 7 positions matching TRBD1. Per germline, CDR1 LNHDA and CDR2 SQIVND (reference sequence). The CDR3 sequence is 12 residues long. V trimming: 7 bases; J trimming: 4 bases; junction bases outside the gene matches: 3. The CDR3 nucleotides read TGTGCCAGTAATGCAGGGGGCTATGGCTACACCTTC. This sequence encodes CASNAGGYGYTF.

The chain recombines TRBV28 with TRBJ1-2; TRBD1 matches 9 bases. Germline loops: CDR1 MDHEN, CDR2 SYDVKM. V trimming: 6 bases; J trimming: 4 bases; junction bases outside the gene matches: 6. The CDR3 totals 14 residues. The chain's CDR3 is CASRTGTGSYGYTF. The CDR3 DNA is TGTGCCAGCAGAACGGGGACAGGGAGCTATGGCTACACCTTC.

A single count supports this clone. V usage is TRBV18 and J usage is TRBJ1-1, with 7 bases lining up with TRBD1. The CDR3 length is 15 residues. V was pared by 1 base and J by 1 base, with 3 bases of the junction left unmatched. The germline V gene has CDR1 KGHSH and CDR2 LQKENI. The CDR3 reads CASSPRGQANTEAFF. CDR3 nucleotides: TGTGCCAGCTCACCACGCGGACAGGCGAACACTGAAGCTTTCTTT.